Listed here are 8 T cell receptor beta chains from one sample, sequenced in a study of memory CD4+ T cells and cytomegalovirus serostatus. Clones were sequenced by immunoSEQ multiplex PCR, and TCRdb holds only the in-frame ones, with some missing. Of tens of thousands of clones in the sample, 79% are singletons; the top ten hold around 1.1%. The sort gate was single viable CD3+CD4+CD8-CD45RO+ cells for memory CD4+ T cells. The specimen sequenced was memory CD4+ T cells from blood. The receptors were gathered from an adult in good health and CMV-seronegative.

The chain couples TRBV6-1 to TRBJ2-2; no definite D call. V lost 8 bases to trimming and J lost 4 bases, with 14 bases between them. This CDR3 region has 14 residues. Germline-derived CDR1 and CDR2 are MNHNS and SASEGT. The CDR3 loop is CASEKTRRTGELFF. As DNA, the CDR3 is TGTGCCAGCGAGAAAACACGGCGCACCGGGGAGCTGTTTTTT.

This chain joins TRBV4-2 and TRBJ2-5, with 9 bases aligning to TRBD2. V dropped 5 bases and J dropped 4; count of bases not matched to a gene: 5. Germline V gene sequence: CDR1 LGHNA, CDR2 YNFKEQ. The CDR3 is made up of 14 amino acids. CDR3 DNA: TGTGCCAGCAGCTTAGCGGGAGAGGCAGAGACCCAGTACTTC. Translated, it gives CASSLAGEAETQYF.

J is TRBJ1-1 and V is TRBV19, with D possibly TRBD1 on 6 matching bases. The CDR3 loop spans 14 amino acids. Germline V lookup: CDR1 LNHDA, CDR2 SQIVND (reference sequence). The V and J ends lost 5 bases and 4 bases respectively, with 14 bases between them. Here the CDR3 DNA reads TGTGCCAGTAGTGAAGGGGGGCTCGGCACTGAAGCTTTCTTT. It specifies CASSEGGLGTEAFF.

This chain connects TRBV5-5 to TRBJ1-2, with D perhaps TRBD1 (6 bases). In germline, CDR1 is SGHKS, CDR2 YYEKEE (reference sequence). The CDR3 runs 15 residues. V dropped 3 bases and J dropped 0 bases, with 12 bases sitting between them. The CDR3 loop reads CASSSTGTPNYGYTF. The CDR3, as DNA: TGTGCCAGCAGCTCTACCGGGACACCTAACTATGGCTACACCTTC.

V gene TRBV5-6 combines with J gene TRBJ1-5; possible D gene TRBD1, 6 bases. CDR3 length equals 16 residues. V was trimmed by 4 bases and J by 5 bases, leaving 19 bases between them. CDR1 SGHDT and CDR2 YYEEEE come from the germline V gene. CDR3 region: CASSPGAGEGDQPQHF. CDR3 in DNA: TGTGCCAGCAGCCCGGGGGCAGGGGAAGGCGATCAGCCCCAGCATTTT.

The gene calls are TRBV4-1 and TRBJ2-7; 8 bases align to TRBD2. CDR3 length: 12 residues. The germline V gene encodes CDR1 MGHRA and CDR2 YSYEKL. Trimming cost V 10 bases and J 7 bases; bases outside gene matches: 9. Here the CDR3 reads CAISGKVWEQYF. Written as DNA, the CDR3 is TGCGCCATTAGCGGGAAGGTCTGGGAGCAGTACTTC.

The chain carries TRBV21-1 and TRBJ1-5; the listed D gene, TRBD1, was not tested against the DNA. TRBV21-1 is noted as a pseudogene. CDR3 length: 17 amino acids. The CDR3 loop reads CASSSITGSNSNQPQHF. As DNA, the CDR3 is TGTGCCAGCAGCTCCATTACAGGGTCAAACAGCAATCAGCCCCAGCATTTT.

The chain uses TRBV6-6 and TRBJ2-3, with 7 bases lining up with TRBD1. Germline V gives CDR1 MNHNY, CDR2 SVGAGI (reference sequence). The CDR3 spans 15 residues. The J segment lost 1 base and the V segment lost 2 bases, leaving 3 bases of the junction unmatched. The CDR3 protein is CASSYPDRGTDTQYF. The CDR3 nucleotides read TGTGCCAGCAGTTACCCCGACAGGGGCACAGATACGCAGTATTTT.